Following are 8 T cell receptor beta chains from one sample sequenced in a study of blood T cell repertoires in COVID-19. Here immunoSEQ multiplex PCR was the method, and the copy in TCRdb shows in-frame clones only, minus some. The table has approximately 300,000 clones, more than 85% seen once. The sample taken for sequencing was PBMCs or T cells enriched from blood (not recorded which). The origin of the receptors is a woman aged 25-40 years who had recovered from COVID-19.

In its sample, this clone was seen a few times. The rearrangement links TRBV28 to TRBJ1-1; D gene unclear. Between the trimmed V and J ends, which lost 6 bases and 4 bases, there was a span of 24 bases. This CDR3 is 17 amino acids long. Germline V lookup: CDR1 MDHEN, CDR2 SYDVKM. In DNA, the CDR3 is TGTGCCAGCAGCCCCGGTGGTGGAGGGTTCTTCGGCACTGAAGCTTTCTTT. Its translation: CASSPGGGGFFGTEAFF.

As to this clone: Distinct nucleotide sequences in the sample also encode this CDR3. The chain links TRBV27 to TRBJ2-1; D is unresolved. V lost 6 bases and J 0 bases, leaving 6 bases between the germline ends. This CDR3 spans 13 amino acids. From germline, CDR1 is MNHEY and CDR2 SMNVEV (reference sequence). The CDR3 DNA is TGTGCCAGCAGCTTTTCCTCCTACAATGAGCAGTTCTTC. It codes for CASSFSSYNEQFF.

The rearrangement links TRBV24-1 to TRBJ2-5; 9 bases align to TRBD2. Germline assignment: CDR1 KGHDR and CDR2 SFDVKD. The CDR3 runs 15 residues. V shed 1 base and J 5 bases; nucleotides not matched to a gene: 4. Here the CDR3 reads CATSDFSGGGETQYF. The CDR3 DNA reads as TGTGCCACCAGTGATTTTAGCGGGGGCGGTGAGACCCAGTACTTC.

CDR3 amino acids: CASSPGTGQKDGYTF. The DNA of the CDR3 is TGTGCCAGCAGCCCGGGGACAGGGCAGAAGGATGGCTACACCTTC. The V call is TRBV7-9, the J call TRBJ1-2; 9 bases align to TRBD1. After removal of 5 bases from V and 6 bases from J, the junction contained 10 bases not matched to a gene. This CDR3 has 15 amino acids. Germline V gene data show CDR1 as SEHNR and CDR2 as FQNEAQ (reference sequence).

The chain combines TRBV5-6 with TRBJ1-5; perhaps TRBD1 as D (5 bases). V lost 2 bases and J 1 base, leaving 10 bases between the germline ends. CDR1 is SGHDT, CDR2 YYEEEE, per germline. The CDR3 is made up of 15 amino acids. The CDR3 is CASSFGGRSNQPQHF. CDR3 sequence (DNA): TGTGCCAGCAGCTTTGGGGGGAGAAGCAATCAGCCCCAGCATTTT.

The chain couples TRBV18 to TRBJ2-1, with a tentative D call TRBD1 (6 bases). The CDR3 consists of 16 residues. The V end lost 0 bases, the J end lost 5 bases, and 14 bases lay between the germline ends. Germline V gives CDR1 KGHSH, CDR2 LQKENI. The CDR3 DNA follows: TGTGCCAGCTCACCACCCTTTTCGGACAGTAACAATGAGCAGTTCTTC. This translates into CASSPPFSDSNNEQFF. Combining the CDR3 with reference TRBV18 and TRBJ2-1 gives the whole variable domain NAGVMQNPRHLVRRRGQEARLRCSPMKGHSHVYWYRQLPEEGLKFMVYLQKENIIDESGMPKERFSAEFPKEGPSILRIQQVVRGDSAAYFCASSPPFSDSNNEQFFGPGTRLTVL.

Written as DNA, the CDR3 is TGTGCCAGCAGTGAGGGCCGCCGTTCTATATACAATGAGCAGTTCTTC. Amino acid sequence: CASSEGRRSIYNEQFF. The chain has TRBV2 and TRBJ2-1; D unresolved. The germline V and J ends were trimmed by 3 bases and 4 bases, with 16 bases remaining between them. The germline V gene has CDR1 SNHLY and CDR2 FYNNEI. This CDR3 spans 16 amino acids.

The J gene is TRBJ2-1, the V gene TRBV29-1; maybe TRBD2 (5 bases). V was cut by 2 bases and J by 10 bases, with 9 bases left in between. The CDR3 spans 11 residues. Germline V gene sequence: CDR1 SQVTM, CDR2 ANQGSEA. The chain's CDR3 is CSVERTAEQFF. The CDR3 DNA reads as TGCAGCGTTGAACGGACTGCGGAGCAGTTCTTC.